The 23 T cell receptor beta chains presented below share a single source sample, sequenced in a study of control samples from healthy donors and cancer patients. Only in-frame clones appear in the TCRdb table, and some are missing; sequencing was by immunoSEQ multiplex PCR. Of 170,000 or so clones listed, around 93% are singletons. The sequencing input was blood. The origin of the receptors is a man aged 18 to 35 in good health.

The chain employs TRBV15 and TRBJ2-3; D is unresolved. Between the trimmed V and J ends, which lost 0 bases and 0 bases, there was a span of 4 bases. The CDR3 totals 14 residues. CDR1 is LNHNV, CDR2 YYDKDF, per germline (reference sequence). The CDR3 sequence is CATSRDASTDTQYF. The CDR3 DNA is TGTGCCACCAGCAGAGATGCTAGCACAGATACGCAGTATTTT.

V is TRBV5-1 and J is TRBJ1-2; 10 nucleotides match TRBD1. V lost 0 bases, J lost 5 bases, and 1 base stayed unmatched. CDR3 length: 14 amino acids. The germline CDR1 and CDR2 sequences are SGHRS and YFSETQ. The CDR3 DNA reads TGCGCCAGCAGCTTGGGGACAGGGGGATATGGCTACACCTTC. Translation: CASSLGTGGYGYTF.

The rearrangement uses TRBV9 and TRBJ1-1; no clear D. The CDR3 is made up of 14 amino acids. Germline V gives CDR1 SGDLS, CDR2 YYNGEE. V lost 4 bases and J 0 bases, leaving 10 bases between the germline ends. In DNA, the CDR3 is TGTGCCAGCAGCAGCGGGCCCATGAACACTGAAGCTTTCTTT. Encoded protein: CASSSGPMNTEAFF.

The chain carries TRBV11-2 and TRBJ2-7, with 7 positions matching TRBD1. Looked up from germline, CDR1 is SGHAT and CDR2 is FQNNGV. J was trimmed by 2 bases and V by 5 bases; bases with no gene match: 9. This CDR3 is built from 15 residues. The CDR3 reads CASSRRTGGAYEQYF. CDR3 nucleotide sequence: TGTGCCAGCAGCCGAAGGACAGGCGGAGCCTACGAGCAGTACTTC. Full variable domain (missing parts from reference TRBV11-2 and TRBJ2-7): EAGVAQSPRYKIIEKRQSVAFWCNPISGHATLYWYQQILGQGPKLLIQFQNNGVVDDSQLPKDRFSAERLKGVDSTLKIQPAKLEDSAVYLCASSRRTGGAYEQYFGPGTRLTVT.

The rearrangement links TRBV18 to TRBJ2-3; 11 positions match TRBD2. J lost 5 bases, V lost 5 bases, and 9 bases had no gene match. This CDR3 is 16 amino acids long. Per germline, CDR1 KGHSH and CDR2 LQKENI. For the CDR3, the DNA is TGTGCCAGCTCATCACGTATAGCGGGGGGGAAAGATACGCAGTATTTT. Translation: CASSSRIAGGKDTQYF.

The rearrangement uses TRBV7-9 and TRBJ2-3, with 12 bases lining up with TRBD1. The CDR3 loop spans 16 amino acids. With 4 bases clipped from V and 2 bases from J, the junction kept 4 bases outside the gene matches. CDR1 is SEHNR and CDR2 is FQNEAQ in the germline V gene (reference sequence). The CDR3 bases are TGTGCCAGCAGCTCGGGGACAGGGGGCTACACAGATACGCAGTATTTT. It yields the protein CASSSGTGGYTDTQYF. The full variable domain, completed using reference TRBV7-9 and TRBJ2-3, is DTGVSQNPRHKITKRGQNVTFRCDPISEHNRLYWYRQTLGQGPEFLTYFQNEAQLEKSRLLSDRFSAERPKGSFSTLEIQRTEQGDSAMYLCASSSGTGGYTDTQYFGPGTRLTVL.

This chain connects TRBV2 to TRBJ1-2, with TRBD1 matching over 10 bases. V lost 7 bases to trimming and J lost 4 bases; unmatched junction nucleotides: 15. CDR1 and CDR2 (germline): SNHLY, FYNNEI. This CDR3 comprises 17 residues. In DNA form, the CDR3 reads TGTGCCAGCATCCGCCGGACGCCGGGACAGGGGAGCTATGGCTACACCTTC. Translating gives CASIRRTPGQGSYGYTF.

V and J are TRBV5-1 and TRBJ2-3; 9 nucleotides line up with TRBD2. The CDR3 is 17 amino acids. CDR1 and CDR2 from the germline V gene are SGHRS and YFSETQ. Trimming at V came to 1 base and at J to 4 bases, leaving 10 bases not matched to a gene. The CDR3 sequence is CASSLPRGLAGSDTQYF. For the CDR3, the DNA is TGCGCCAGCAGCTTGCCCCGAGGGCTAGCGGGGTCAGATACGCAGTATTTT.

The chain is built from TRBV20-1 and TRBJ1-4; possible D gene TRBD1, 5 bases. V was clipped by 3 bases and J by 4 bases, with 12 bases between them. The CDR3 is made up of 14 amino acids. CDR1 is DFQATT, CDR2 SNEGSKA, per germline (reference sequence). This CDR3 is CSASPGANNEKLFF. The CDR3 nucleotides are TGCAGTGCTAGTCCCGGGGCAAATAATGAAAAACTGTTTTTT.

This chain joins TRBV7-2 and TRBJ1-4; 9 nucleotides align to TRBD1. The germline CDR1 and CDR2 sequences are SGHTA and FQGNSA. CDR3 length: 16 amino acids. V was clipped by 4 bases and J by 8 bases; unmatched bases: 11. CDR3 sequence reads: CASSSPPGQGREKLFF. The CDR3 coding sequence is TGTGCCAGCAGCTCACCACCGGGACAGGGAAGAGAAAAACTGTTTTTT.

This chain connects TRBV27 to TRBJ1-5; no firm D call. Germline CDR1 MNHEY, CDR2 SMNVEV (reference sequence). V was cut by 5 bases and J by 6 bases, with 14 bases left in between. This CDR3 has 14 amino acids. As DNA, the CDR3 is TGTGCCAGCAGTCACCCAGGCTCTTCTCAGCCCCAGCATTTT. This codes for CASSHPGSSQPQHF.

The CDR3 region has the DNA TGCAGCGTTGACGGGAGCTCTGGGGCCAACGTCCTGACTTTC. Its translation is CSVDGSSGANVLTF. The V and J genes are TRBV29-1 and TRBJ2-6; TRBD2 might be the D (6 bases). CDR3 length: 14 amino acids. Looked up from germline, CDR1 is SQVTM and CDR2 is ANQGSEA. V was clipped by 3 bases and J by 0 bases, with 6 bases between them.

The chain recombines TRBV3-1 (or the pseudogene TRBV3-2) with TRBJ1-3; unclear D gene. The CDR3 loop spans 14 amino acids. Germline assignment: CDR1 LGHDT and CDR2 YNNKEL (reference sequence). V lost 7 bases and J lost 4, with 14 bases in between. Here the CDR3 reads CASTTGVSGNTIYF. CDR3 coding DNA: TGTGCCAGCACTACCGGGGTGTCCGGAAACACCATATATTTT.

The chain has TRBV18 and TRBJ2-2; D remains ambiguous. The CDR3 is made up of 13 amino acids. Germline-derived CDR1 and CDR2 are KGHSH and LQKENI. V lost 4 bases to trimming and J lost 10 bases, with 13 bases between them. CDR3 sequence: CASSLSLSEELFF. DNA of the CDR3: TGTGCCAGCTCACTGTCTTTAAGTGAGGAGCTGTTTTTT.

This chain joins TRBV14 and TRBJ1-4, with D perhaps matching TRBD1 (5 bases). This CDR3 comprises 16 residues. V lost 2 bases and J lost 0, with 10 bases in between. Germline CDR1 and CDR2: SGHDN and FVKESK. The CDR3 DNA sequence: TGTGCCAGCAGCCAAACAGGCTTCTCAACTAATGAAAAACTGTTTTTT. Encoded protein: CASSQTGFSTNEKLFF.

This chain links TRBV6-5 with TRBJ1-1, with 8 bases lining up with TRBD1. V lost 5 bases and J lost 1; bases outside the gene matches: 6. The CDR3 sequence is 15 residues long. Germline V gives CDR1 MNHEY, CDR2 SVGAGI. This CDR3 is CASSPRDRRNTEAFF. The CDR3 DNA follows: TGTGCCAGCAGTCCCCGGGACAGGAGGAACACTGAAGCTTTCTTT.

The chain carries TRBV7-4 and TRBJ1-3, with TRBD1 matching over 11 bases. The V gene end was trimmed by 1 base and the J gene end by 8 bases; junction bases not matched to a gene: 10. The CDR3 spans 17 residues. Germline V gene data show CDR1 as SGHVT and CDR2 as SQSDAQ. The DNA for the CDR3 is TGTGCCAGCAGCTTAGGCAGGACAGGGGGCGTCGGTTACACCATATATTTT. Residues: CASSLGRTGGVGYTIYF.

V is TRBV24-1 and J is TRBJ2-4, with 10 bases identical to TRBD1. Trimming at V came to 3 bases and at J to 7 bases, leaving 2 bases not matched to a gene. This CDR3 comprises 14 residues. From germline, CDR1 is KGHDR and CDR2 SFDVKD. CDR3 sequence: CATSDAGQGNIQYF. Written as DNA, the CDR3 is TGTGCCACCAGTGATGCGGGACAGGGGAACATTCAGTACTTC.

The rearrangement links TRBV15 to TRBJ2-2; no clear D gene. Trimming shortened V by 9 bases and J by 2 bases, and 16 bases separated the two germline ends. CDR1 LNHNV and CDR2 YYDKDF come from the germline V gene (reference sequence). CDR3 size: 15 residues. The CDR3 is CATRLEIANTGELFF. The CDR3 DNA follows: TGTGCCACTAGGCTCGAAATAGCAAACACCGGGGAGCTGTTTTTT.

The chain joins TRBV7-8 to TRBJ1-4; maybe TRBD1 (5 bases). From germline, CDR1 is SGHVS and CDR2 FQNEAQ. This CDR3 is built from 16 residues. V dropped 2 bases and J dropped 7 bases, with 17 bases sitting between them. The CDR3 loop is CASSLPSHDGGEKLFF. As DNA, the CDR3 is TGTGCCAGCAGCTTACCCTCGCACGATGGGGGTGAAAAACTGTTTTTT.

In its sample, this clone was seen a few times. The V call is TRBV28, the J call TRBJ2-1; TRBD2 is a possible D gene (7 bases). V was pared by 0 bases and J by 4 bases, with 10 bases between. This CDR3 has 15 amino acids. Germline CDR1 and CDR2: MDHEN and SYDVKM. In nucleotides, the CDR3 is TGTGCCAGCAGTTTATGGGGGGGGCGTTACAATGAGCAGTTCTTC. Amino acid sequence: CASSLWGGRYNEQFF.

This clone was seen only once. This sequence joins TRBV10-3 and TRBJ2-1; D may be TRBD1 (6 bases). V lost 5 bases, J lost 4 bases, and 18 bases lay in between. Germline V gene data show CDR1 as ENHRY and CDR2 as SYGVKD. This CDR3 has 16 residues. The CDR3 DNA follows: TGTGCCATCAGTCGGACAGTAAATACATTATACAATGAGCAGTTCTTC. As protein: CAISRTVNTLYNEQFF.

This rearrangement joins TRBV6-6 to TRBJ1-3, with D possibly TRBD1 on 5 matching bases. V lost 7 bases and J lost 0, with 13 bases in between. The CDR3 contains 15 residues. Germline loops: CDR1 MNHNY, CDR2 SVGAGI (reference sequence). The CDR3 spells CASNPQGGSGNTIYF. The DNA for the CDR3 is TGTGCCAGCAACCCTCAGGGAGGCTCTGGAAACACCATATATTTT.